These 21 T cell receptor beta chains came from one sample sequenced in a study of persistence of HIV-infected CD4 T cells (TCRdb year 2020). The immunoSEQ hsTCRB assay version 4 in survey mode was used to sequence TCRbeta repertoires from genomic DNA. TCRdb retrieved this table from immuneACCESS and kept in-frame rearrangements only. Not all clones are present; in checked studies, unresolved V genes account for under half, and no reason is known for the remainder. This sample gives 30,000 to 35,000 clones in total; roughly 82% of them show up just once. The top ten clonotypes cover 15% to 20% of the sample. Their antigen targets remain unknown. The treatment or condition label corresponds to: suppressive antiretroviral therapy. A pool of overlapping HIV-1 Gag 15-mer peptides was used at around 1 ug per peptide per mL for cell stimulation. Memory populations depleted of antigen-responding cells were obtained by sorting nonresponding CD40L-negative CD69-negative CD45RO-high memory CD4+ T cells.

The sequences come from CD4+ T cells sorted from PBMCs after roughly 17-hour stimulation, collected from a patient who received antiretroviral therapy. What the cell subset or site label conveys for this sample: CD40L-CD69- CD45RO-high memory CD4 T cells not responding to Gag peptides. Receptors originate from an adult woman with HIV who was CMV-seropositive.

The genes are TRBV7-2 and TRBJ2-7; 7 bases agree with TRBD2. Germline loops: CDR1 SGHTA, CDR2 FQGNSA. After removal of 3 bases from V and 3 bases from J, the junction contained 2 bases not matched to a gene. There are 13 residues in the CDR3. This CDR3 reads CASSFGGGYEQYF. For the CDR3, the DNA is TGTGCCAGCAGCTTTGGCGGGGGCTACGAGCAGTACTTC. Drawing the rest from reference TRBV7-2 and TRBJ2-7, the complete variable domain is GAGVSQSPSNKVTEKGKDVELRCDPISGHTALYWYRQSLGQGLEFLIYFQGNSAPDKSGLPSDRFSAERTGGSVSTLTIQRTQQEDSAVYLCASSFGGGYEQYFGPGTRLTVT.

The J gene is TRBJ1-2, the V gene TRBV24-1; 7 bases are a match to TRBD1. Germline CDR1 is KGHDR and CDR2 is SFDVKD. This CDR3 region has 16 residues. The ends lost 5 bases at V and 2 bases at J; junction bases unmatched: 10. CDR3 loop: CATSAASGGGNYGYTF. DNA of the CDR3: TGTGCCACCAGTGCCGCCTCAGGGGGGGGGAACTATGGCTACACCTTC.

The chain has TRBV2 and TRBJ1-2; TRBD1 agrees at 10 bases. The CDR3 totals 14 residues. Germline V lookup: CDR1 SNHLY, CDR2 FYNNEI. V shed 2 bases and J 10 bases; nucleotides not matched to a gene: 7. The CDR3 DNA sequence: TGTGCCAGCAGTGAACTTAGGACAGGGGGTCTCTACACCTTC. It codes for CASSELRTGGLYTF. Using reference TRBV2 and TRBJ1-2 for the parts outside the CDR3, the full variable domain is EPEVTQTPSHQVTQMGQEVILRCVPISNHLYFYWYRQILGQKVEFLVSFYNNEISEKSEIFDDQFSVERPDGSNFTLKIRSTKLEDSAMYFCASSELRTGGLYTFGSGTRLTVV.

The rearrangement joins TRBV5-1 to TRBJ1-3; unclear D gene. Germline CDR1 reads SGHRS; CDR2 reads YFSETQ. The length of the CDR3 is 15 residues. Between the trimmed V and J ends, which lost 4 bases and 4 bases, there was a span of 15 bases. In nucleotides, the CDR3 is TGCGCCAGCAGCCTACCGAAGGCTGAAGGAAACACCATATATTTT. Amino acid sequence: CASSLPKAEGNTIYF.

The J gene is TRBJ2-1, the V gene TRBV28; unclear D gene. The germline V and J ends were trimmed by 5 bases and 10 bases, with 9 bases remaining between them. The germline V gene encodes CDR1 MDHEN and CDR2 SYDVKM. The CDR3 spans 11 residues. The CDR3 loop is CASSLRVEQFF. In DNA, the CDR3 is TGTGCCAGCAGTCTCCGAGTAGAGCAGTTCTTC.

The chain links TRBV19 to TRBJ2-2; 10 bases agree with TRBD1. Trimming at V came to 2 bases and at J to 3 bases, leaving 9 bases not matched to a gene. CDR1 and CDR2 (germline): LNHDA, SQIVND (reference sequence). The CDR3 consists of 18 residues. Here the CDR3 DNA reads TGTGCCAGTAGTATAATAGTTGGACAGGGGGTGTACACCGGGGAGCTGTTTTTT. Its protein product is CASSIIVGQGVYTGELFF.

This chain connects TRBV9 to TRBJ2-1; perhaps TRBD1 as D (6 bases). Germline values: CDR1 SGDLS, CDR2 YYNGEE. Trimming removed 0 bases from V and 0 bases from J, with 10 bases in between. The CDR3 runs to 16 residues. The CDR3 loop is CASSVGGPSSYNEQFF. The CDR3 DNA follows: TGTGCCAGCAGCGTAGGGGGGCCCAGCTCCTACAATGAGCAGTTCTTC. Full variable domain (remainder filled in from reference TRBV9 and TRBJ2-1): DSGVTQTPKHLITATGQRVTLRCSPRSGDLSVYWYQQSLDQGLQFLIQYYNGEERAKGNILERFSAQQFPDLHSELNLSSLELGDSALYFCASSVGGPSSYNEQFFGPGTRLTVL.

The CDR3 sequence: CASSHGLSYEQYF. Written as DNA, the CDR3 is TGTGCCAGCAGCCACGGACTTTCCTACGAGCAGTACTTC. This chain links TRBV7-8 with TRBJ2-7, with D perhaps matching TRBD2 (5 bases). Between the trimmed V and J ends, which lost 5 bases and 1 base, there was a span of 9 bases. The CDR3 sequence is 13 residues long. Germline loops: CDR1 SGHVS, CDR2 FQNEAQ.

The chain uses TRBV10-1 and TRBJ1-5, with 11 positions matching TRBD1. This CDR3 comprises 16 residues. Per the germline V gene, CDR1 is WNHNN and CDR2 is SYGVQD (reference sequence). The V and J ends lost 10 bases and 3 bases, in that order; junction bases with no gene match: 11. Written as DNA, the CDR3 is TGCGCCATCCAGCCCAGGACAGGGGGCAACAATCAGCCCCAGCATTTT. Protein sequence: CAIQPRTGGNNQPQHF.

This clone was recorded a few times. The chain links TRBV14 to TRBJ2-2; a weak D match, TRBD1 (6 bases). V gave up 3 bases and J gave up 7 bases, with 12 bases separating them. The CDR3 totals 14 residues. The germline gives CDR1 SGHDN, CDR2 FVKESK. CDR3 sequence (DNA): TGTGCCAGCAGCCAGGAACAGGGCGTCGGGGAGCTGTTTTTT. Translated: CASSQEQGVGELFF.

The CDR3 region is CASSQEAHPQEAQYF. For the CDR3, the DNA is TGTGCCAGCAGCCAAGAGGCCCACCCACAGGAGGCCCAGTACTTC. The chain links TRBV4-2 to TRBJ2-5; D tentatively fits TRBD1 or TRBD2 (5 bases each). The CDR3 has 15 amino acids. Germline V gene lookup returns CDR1 LGHNA and CDR2 YNFKEQ. With 0 bases removed from V and 9 bases from J, the gap between germline ends came to 17 bases.

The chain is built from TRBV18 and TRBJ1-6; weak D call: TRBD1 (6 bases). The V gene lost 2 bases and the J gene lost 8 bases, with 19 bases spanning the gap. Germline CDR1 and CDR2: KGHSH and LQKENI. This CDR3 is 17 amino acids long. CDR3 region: CASSPKLAGGGYSPLHF. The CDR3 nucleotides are TGTGCCAGCTCACCAAAACTGGCAGGAGGGGGGTATTCACCCCTCCACTTT.

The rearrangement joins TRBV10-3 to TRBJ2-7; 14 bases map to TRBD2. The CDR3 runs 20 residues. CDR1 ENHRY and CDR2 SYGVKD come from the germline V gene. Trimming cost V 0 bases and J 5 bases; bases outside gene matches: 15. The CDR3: CAISESPGLAGGFGHHEQYF. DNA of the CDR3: TGTGCCATCAGTGAGTCACCCGGACTAGCGGGAGGCTTCGGACACCACGAGCAGTACTTC.

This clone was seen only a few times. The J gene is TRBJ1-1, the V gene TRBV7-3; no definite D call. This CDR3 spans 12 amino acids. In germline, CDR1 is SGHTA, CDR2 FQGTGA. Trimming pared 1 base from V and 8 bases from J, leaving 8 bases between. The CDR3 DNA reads TGTGCCAGCAGCTTAAATAAAGGCGAAGCTTTCTTT. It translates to CASSLNKGEAFF.

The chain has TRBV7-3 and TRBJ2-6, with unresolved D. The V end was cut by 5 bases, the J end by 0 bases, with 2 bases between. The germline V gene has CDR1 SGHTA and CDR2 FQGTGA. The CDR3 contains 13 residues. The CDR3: CASSASGANVLTF. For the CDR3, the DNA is TGTGCCAGCAGCGCCTCTGGGGCCAACGTCCTGACTTTC.

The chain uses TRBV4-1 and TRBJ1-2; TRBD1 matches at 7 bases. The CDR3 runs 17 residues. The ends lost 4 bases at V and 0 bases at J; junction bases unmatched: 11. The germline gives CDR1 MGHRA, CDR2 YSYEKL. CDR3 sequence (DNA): TGCGCCAGCAGCCCTCGCCGGGACAGCGCTACTAACTATGGCTACACCTTC. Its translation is CASSPRRDSATNYGYTF.

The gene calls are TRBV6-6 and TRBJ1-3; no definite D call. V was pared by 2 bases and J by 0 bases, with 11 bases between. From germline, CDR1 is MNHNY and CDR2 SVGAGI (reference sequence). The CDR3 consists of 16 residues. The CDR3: CASSYRRTSSGNTIYF. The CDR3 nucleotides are TGTGCCAGCAGTTACCGCAGGACCAGCTCTGGAAACACCATATATTTT.

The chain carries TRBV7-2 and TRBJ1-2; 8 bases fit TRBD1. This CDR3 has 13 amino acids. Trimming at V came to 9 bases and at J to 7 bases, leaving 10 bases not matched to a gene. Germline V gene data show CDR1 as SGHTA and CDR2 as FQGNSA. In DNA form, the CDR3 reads TGTGCCAGTGCGATGGACAGGGTGGGTGGCTACACCTTC. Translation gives CASAMDRVGGYTF.

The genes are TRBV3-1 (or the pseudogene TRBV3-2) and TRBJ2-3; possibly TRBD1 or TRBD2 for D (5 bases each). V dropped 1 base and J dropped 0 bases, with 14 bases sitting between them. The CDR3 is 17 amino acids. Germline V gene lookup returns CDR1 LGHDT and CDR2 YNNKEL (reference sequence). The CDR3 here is CASSQVEGPPSTDTQYF. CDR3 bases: TGTGCCAGCAGCCAAGTTGAGGGGCCGCCTAGCACAGATACGCAGTATTTT.

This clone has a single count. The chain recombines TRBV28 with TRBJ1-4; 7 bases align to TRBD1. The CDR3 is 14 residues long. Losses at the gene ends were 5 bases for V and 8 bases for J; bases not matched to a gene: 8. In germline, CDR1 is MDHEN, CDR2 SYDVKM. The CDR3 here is CASSVTGEREKLFF. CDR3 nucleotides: TGTGCCAGCAGTGTAACAGGGGAAAGGGAAAAACTGTTTTTT.

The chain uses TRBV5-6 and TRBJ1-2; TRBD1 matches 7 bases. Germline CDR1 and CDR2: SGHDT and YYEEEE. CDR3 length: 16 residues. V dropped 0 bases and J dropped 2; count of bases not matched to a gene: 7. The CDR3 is CASSLGGTATNYGYTF. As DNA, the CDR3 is TGTGCCAGCAGCTTGGGGGGGACAGCTACAAACTATGGCTACACCTTC.